This TCR beta chain was documented in a study of beta chain features in type 1 diabetes. Study-wide results and limits: All four CD4+ subsets of Type 1 diabetes patients contained TCRB CDR3s that were moderately but significantly shorter. It was not settled here whether HLA type affects TCRB rearrangement.

The CDR3 has 14 residues. Trimming pared 7 bases from V and 2 bases from J, leaving 13 bases between. Germline loops: CDR1 SGDLS, CDR2 YYNGEE. One heparinised draw, averaging about 110 mL, was taken per donor. Isolated RNA was reverse transcribed in full, so expressed TCRB transcripts were sequenced. Profiling relied on immunoSEQ multiplex PCR, and the TCRdb table lists in-frame clones only, not all of them. In the table there are about 660,000 clones, over 13% of which are singletons. As concerns this clone: Its antigen is currently unknown.

The receptor was isolated from a man between 18 and 35 years old with type 1 diabetes. J is TRBJ1-3 and V is TRBV9; no definite D call. Sequenced material: naive CD4+ T cells from blood. The CDR3 DNA is TGTGCCAGCTCCGCTTTCCGGGCTGGAAACACCATATATTTT. Translation gives CASSAFRAGNTIYF. The whole variable domain, filled in from reference TRBV9 and TRBJ1-3, reads DSGVTQTPKHLITATGQRVTLRCSPRSGDLSVYWYQQSLDQGLQFLIQYYNGEERAKGNILERFSAQQFPDLHSELNLSSLELGDSALYFCASSAFRAGNTIYFGEGSWLTVV.